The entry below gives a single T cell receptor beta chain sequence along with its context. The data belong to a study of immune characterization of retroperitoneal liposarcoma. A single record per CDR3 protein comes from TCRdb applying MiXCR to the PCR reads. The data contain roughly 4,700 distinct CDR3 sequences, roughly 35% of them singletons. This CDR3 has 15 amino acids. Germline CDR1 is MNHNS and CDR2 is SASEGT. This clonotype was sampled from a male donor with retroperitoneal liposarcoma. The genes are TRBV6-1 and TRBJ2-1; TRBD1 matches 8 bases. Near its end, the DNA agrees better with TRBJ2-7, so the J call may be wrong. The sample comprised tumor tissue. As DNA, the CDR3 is TGTGCCAGCAGTGAAATAGGACAGGGTTCCTACGAGCAGTACTTC. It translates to CASSEIGQGSYEQYF.